The next 28 T cell receptor beta chains were all read from a single sample in a study of T cell clonotyping in hematopoietic cell transplantation. The repertoire was sequenced with immunoSEQ multiplex PCR; TCRdb's copy has only in-frame clones and lacks some. The table includes fewer than 100,000 clones, roughly 95% detected once. Time point indicated: recipient sample about 28 days before transplant, after cytoreduction. The sequencing here drew on peripheral blood mononuclear cells, taken before stem cell transplant. All receptors come from a woman aged 50 to 60 with acute myeloid leukemia. Some clones in this sample may be carry-over from other donors' samples.

The rearrangement links TRBV20-1 to TRBJ2-5; 7 nucleotides line up with TRBD1. Judging by the DNA end, TRBJ2-7 fits better; the J call may be wrong. Germline-derived CDR1 and CDR2 are DFQATT and SNEGSKA (reference sequence). The CDR3 spans 11 residues. The CDR3 DNA sequence: TGCAGTGCTAGGACAGGGAGCGAGCAGTACTTC. Translating it yields CSARTGSEQYF.

The rearrangement uses TRBV5-1 and TRBJ1-5; D is unresolved. The CDR3 has 13 amino acids. The V gene's germline CDR1 is SGHRS and CDR2 YFSETQ. Trimming removed 0 bases from V and 6 bases from J, with 7 bases in between. CDR3 amino acids: CASSLEGSQPQHF. In nucleotides, the CDR3 is TGCGCCAGCAGCTTGGAGGGAAGTCAGCCCCAGCATTTT.

The V and J genes are TRBV27 and TRBJ2-7, with 7 nucleotides matching TRBD2. This CDR3 spans 13 amino acids. Germline V gene lookup returns CDR1 MNHEY and CDR2 SMNVEV (reference sequence). The junction had 3 bases not matched to a gene; V was cut back by 3 bases and J by 4 bases. The CDR3, as DNA: TGTGCCAGCAGTTTGATCGGGAGGTACGAGCAGTACTTC. Translated: CASSLIGRYEQYF.

J is TRBJ2-7 and V is TRBV5-1; 9 bases match TRBD1. CDR1 is SGHRS, CDR2 YFSETQ, per germline. J gave up 5 bases and V 7 bases, and 4 bases lay outside the gene matches. The CDR3 runs to 12 residues. CDR3 nucleotides: TGCGCCAGCGGGACAGGGCGTAACGAGCAGTACTTC. Amino acids: CASGTGRNEQYF. The full variable domain, rest sourced from reference TRBV5-1 and TRBJ2-7, is KAGVTQTPRYLIKTRGQQVTLSCSPISGHRSVSWYQQTPGQGLQFLFEYFSETQRNKGNFPGRFSGRQFSNSRSEMNVSTLELGDSALYLCASGTGRNEQYFGPGTRLTVT.

This chain joins TRBV27 and TRBJ1-5; D remains unclear. Trimming cost V 5 bases and J 2 bases, with 7 bases left between them. Germline CDR1 MNHEY, CDR2 SMNVEV (reference sequence). The CDR3 loop spans 13 amino acids. The CDR3 nucleotides read TGTGCCAGCAGTCACCAGGGCAATCAGCCCCAGCATTTT. Translated, it gives CASSHQGNQPQHF.

The CDR3 DNA is TGTGCCAGCACCTCCGGGGGGGTAGCAACTAATGAAAAACTGTTTTTT. Translating gives CASTSGGVATNEKLFF. V gene TRBV19 combines with J gene TRBJ1-4, with a tentative D call TRBD1 (5 bases). Trimming pared 9 bases from V and 0 bases from J, leaving 17 bases between. From germline, CDR1 is LNHDA and CDR2 SQIVND (reference sequence). The length of the CDR3 is 16 residues.

J is TRBJ2-3 and V is TRBV27, with D possibly TRBD2 on 6 matching bases. The length of the CDR3 is 13 residues. V lost 6 bases and J 1 base, leaving 8 bases between the germline ends. In germline, CDR1 is MNHEY, CDR2 SMNVEV (reference sequence). The DNA for the CDR3 is TGTGCCAGCAGGCGGGGCGGCACAGATACGCAGTATTTT. This codes for CASRRGGTDTQYF.

The V and J genes are TRBV11-2 and TRBJ2-5; 7 bases are shared with TRBD2. The V gene's germline CDR1 is SGHAT and CDR2 FQNNGV. The CDR3 is 13 residues long. The junction had 7 bases not matched to a gene; V was cut back by 8 bases and J by 4 bases. DNA of the CDR3: TGTGCCAGCTCCGGGGGGTTGGGAGAGACCCAGTACTTC. Translation: CASSGGLGETQYF.

In the case of this clone: The same CDR3 also results from other DNA sequences found in this sample. The J gene is TRBJ2-7, the V gene TRBV28, with D hard to call. V dropped 2 bases and J dropped 4 bases, with 6 bases sitting between them. The CDR3 covers 12 residues. The germline CDR1 and CDR2 sequences are MDHEN and SYDVKM. The CDR3 DNA sequence: TGTGCCAGCAGTTTAAGGGCGTACGAGCAGTACTTC. As protein: CASSLRAYEQYF.

The rearrangement links TRBV4-2 to TRBJ2-1; 8 nucleotides match TRBD2. The CDR3 totals 17 residues. Per germline, CDR1 LGHNA and CDR2 YNFKEQ. V lost 1 base to trimming and J lost 8 bases; unmatched junction nucleotides: 13. CDR3 sequence: CASSQASGAGDRDEQFF. CDR3 in DNA: TGTGCCAGCAGCCAAGCCTCGGGAGCGGGAGATCGGGATGAGCAGTTCTTC.

CDR3 amino acids: CAWSPGRSYEQYF. The CDR3 coding sequence is TGTGCCTGGAGTCCGGGACGGAGCTACGAGCAGTACTTC. The chain carries TRBV30 and TRBJ2-7; either TRBD1 or TRBD2 may fit D (5 bases each). CDR3 length: 13 amino acids. Germline loops: CDR1 GTSNPN, CDR2 SVGIG (reference sequence). With 2 bases removed from V and 3 bases from J, the gap between germline ends came to 11 bases.

V usage is TRBV11-3 and J usage is TRBJ2-1; tentative D call: TRBD1 (7 bases). V lost 1 base, J lost 8 bases, and 9 bases lay in between. Germline V gene lookup returns CDR1 SGHNT and CDR2 YENEEA. CDR3 size: 13 residues. The CDR3: CASSLAGGHEQFF. CDR3 sequence (DNA): TGTGCCAGCAGCTTAGCAGGGGGGCATGAGCAGTTCTTC.

The chain links TRBV28 to TRBJ1-5, with 7 bases lining up with TRBD1. CDR1 and CDR2 from the germline V gene are MDHEN and SYDVKM. This CDR3 has 16 residues. J lost 5 bases, V lost 6 bases, and 13 bases had no gene match. The CDR3 DNA follows: TGTGCCAGCAGGTATCCCGGGACAGTAATGGATCAGCCCCAGCATTTT. Protein product: CASRYPGTVMDQPQHF.

This chain joins TRBV7-6 and TRBJ2-1; tentatively, D is TRBD1 or TRBD2 (5 bases each). V lost 5 bases, J lost 10 bases, and 9 bases lay in between. CDR3 length: 11 amino acids. Germline values: CDR1 SGHVS, CDR2 FNYEAQ. The CDR3: CASSPGDEQFF. In nucleotides, the CDR3 is TGTGCCAGCAGCCCTGGGGACGAGCAGTTCTTC.

The gene calls are TRBV30 and TRBJ1-2; 11 nucleotides align to TRBD1. The J segment lost 6 bases and the V segment lost 4 bases, leaving 16 bases of the junction unmatched. Germline CDR1 GTSNPN, CDR2 SVGIG (reference sequence). This CDR3 comprises 17 residues. CDR3 protein: CAWKSLIGQGAIDGYTF. The CDR3 DNA follows: TGTGCCTGGAAGTCACTCATAGGACAGGGGGCAATTGATGGCTACACCTTC.

The chain links TRBV7-7 to TRBJ2-5; possible D gene TRBD2, 6 bases. The germline gives CDR1 SSHAT, CDR2 FNYEAQ (reference sequence). The CDR3 totals 15 residues. The CDR3 here is CASGLHRAIQETQYF. The CDR3 DNA reads TGTGCTAGCGGCTTACACCGCGCGATACAAGAGACCCAGTACTTC.

This chain uses TRBV28 with TRBJ1-1; D possibly corresponds to TRBD1 (5 bases). Trimming took 6 bases from V and 0 from J, leaving 11 bases between them. Germline V gene data show CDR1 as MDHEN and CDR2 as SYDVKM. The CDR3 is made up of 14 amino acids. The CDR3 DNA is TGTGCCAGCAGGCTGGACAACGTGAACACTGAAGCTTTCTTT. It yields the protein CASRLDNVNTEAFF.

In this sample, this clone turned up once. The J gene is TRBJ1-1, the V gene TRBV5-8; D might be TRBD1 (6 bases). The CDR3 sequence is 14 residues long. The germline gives CDR1 SGHTS, CDR2 YDEGEE. Trimming left V 2 bases short and J 1 base short, with 9 bases between. CDR3 region: CASSLGQPNTEAFF. For the CDR3, the DNA is TGTGCCAGCAGCTTAGGACAGCCGAACACTGAAGCTTTCTTT.

V is TRBV18 and J is TRBJ1-6, with a possible D match to TRBD1 (6 bases). The germline V gene has CDR1 KGHSH and CDR2 LQKENI. The V end lost 3 bases, the J end lost 3 bases, and 9 bases lay between the germline ends. The CDR3 contains 15 residues. CDR3 region: CASSPRDNYNSPLHF. The CDR3 bases are TGTGCCAGCTCACCCCGGGACAACTATAATTCACCCCTCCACTTT.

V and J are TRBV5-1 and TRBJ2-3, with TRBD2 identical over 7 bases. The trim removed 2 bases at V and 4 bases at J, leaving 10 bases unmatched. Germline assignment: CDR1 SGHRS and CDR2 YFSETQ. The CDR3 is 16 residues long. The DNA for the CDR3 is TGCGCCAGCAGCTTTTATGGGGGAGGGGCCGCAGATACGCAGTATTTT. Its protein product is CASSFYGGGAADTQYF.

The chain links TRBV5-6 to TRBJ2-3, with TRBD2 matching over 11 bases. The CDR3 runs to 16 residues. The germline V gene has CDR1 SGHDT and CDR2 YYEEEE. Losses at the gene ends were 4 bases for V and 3 bases for J; bases not matched to a gene: 7. Here the CDR3 DNA reads TGTGCCAGCAGCCGGAGACTAGCGGGATTTACAGATACGCAGTATTTT. Its protein product is CASSRRLAGFTDTQYF.

The chain employs TRBV4-1 and TRBJ1-1, with D tentatively TRBD1 (5 bases). The V gene lost 1 base and the J gene lost 5 bases, with 14 bases spanning the gap. Germline V gives CDR1 MGHRA, CDR2 YSYEKL. The CDR3 runs to 15 residues. The CDR3 protein is CASSQVWGVGTEAFF. The CDR3 bases are TGCGCCAGCAGCCAAGTTTGGGGGGTGGGAACTGAAGCTTTCTTT.

This chain connects TRBV20-1 to TRBJ1-3; the D is unclear. The CDR3 loop spans 11 amino acids. The germline gives CDR1 DFQATT, CDR2 SNEGSKA (reference sequence). Trimming pared 3 bases from V and 4 bases from J, leaving 4 bases between. CDR3 sequence reads: CSARWGNTIYF. CDR3 nucleotide sequence: TGCAGTGCTAGGTGGGGAAACACCATATATTTT.

The V and J genes are TRBV7-2 and TRBJ2-7, with TRBD2 matching 9 bases. Trimming cost V 2 bases and J 0 bases; bases outside gene matches: 5. Germline values: CDR1 SGHTA, CDR2 FQGNSA. This CDR3 is 16 amino acids long. The CDR3 here is CASSLIPAGGSYEQYF. CDR3 coding DNA: TGTGCCAGCAGCTTAATTCCAGCGGGAGGCTCCTACGAGCAGTACTTC.

This clone occurred once. This rearrangement joins TRBV27 to TRBJ1-2; 8 nucleotides match TRBD1. CDR1 and CDR2 (germline): MNHEY, SMNVEV (reference sequence). The junction had 8 bases not matched to a gene; V was cut back by 5 bases and J by 9 bases. The CDR3 totals 13 residues. The CDR3 region is CASSPGQGASYTF. The CDR3, as DNA: TGTGCCAGCAGTCCCGGACAGGGAGCGAGCTACACCTTC.

CDR3 protein: CASSSGFGNTIYF. The CDR3 bases are TGTGCCAGCAGTTCGGGGTTTGGAAACACCATATATTTT. The genes are TRBV6-5 and TRBJ1-3; no clear D gene. Germline loops: CDR1 MNHEY, CDR2 SVGAGI. Trimming took off 4 bases at V and 3 bases at J, with 7 bases between the two ends. The CDR3 spans 13 residues.

This sequence joins TRBV19 and TRBJ1-4; possible D gene TRBD1, 6 bases. Germline CDR1 and CDR2: LNHDA and SQIVND (reference sequence). CDR3 length: 16 residues. Trimming took 0 bases from V and 8 from J, leaving 16 bases between them. The CDR3, as DNA: TGTGCCAGTAGTATAGATATATTCGGACAGCGGGAAAAACTGTTTTTT. This encodes CASSIDIFGQREKLFF.

The V gene is TRBV30, the J gene TRBJ1-3, with D unclear. Germline V gene sequence: CDR1 GTSNPN, CDR2 SVGIG (reference sequence). This CDR3 is built from 12 residues. Trimming took off 3 bases at V and 0 bases at J, with 3 bases between the two ends. In DNA, the CDR3 is TGTGCCTGGAGGGTCTCTGGAAACACCATATATTTT. This translates into CAWRVSGNTIYF.